The T cell receptor (beta chain) described here comes from a study of tumor-infiltrating lymphocytes in primary liver carcinoma. Study-wide background: Lesions, classed as T1-T3 N0M0, spanned about 4.2 to 11 cm across.

Starting material of 500 to 600 ng total RNA yielded TCR beta cDNA via a constant-region primer. A slightly modified ARM-PCR protocol with three nested multiplex PCR rounds produced these TCR beta libraries. The two initial PCR rounds, nine to eleven cycles each, used TRBV1-TRBV30 forward and C-beta reverse primers. TCRdb used MiXCR to reprocess the multiplex PCR reads, holding one entry per CDR3 protein. The sample holds approximately 320,000 distinct CDR3 sequences, about three fifths seen once. The CDR3 runs 18 residues. Germline V lookup: CDR1 LGHNA, CDR2 YNFKEQ. About this clonotype: Mismatch with germline at one junction end may stem from a read error.

The authors took blood RNA from unsorted whole blood and also extracted germline DNA. The receptor's source is a woman under 40 with primary liver carcinoma and hepatitis B virus infection. The chain employs TRBV4-2 and TRBJ2-2, with D tentatively TRBD2 (7 bases). The material sequenced was peripheral blood. Here the CDR3 DNA reads TGTGCCGGCAGCCCCTGGACTAGGGGGAGTTCACACACCGGGGAGCTGTTTTTT. Its translation: CAGSPWTRGSSHTGELFF.